This record concerns one TCR beta chain sequence. Its antigen is still unknown. The naive CD8 population came from CD45RO-negative cells selected for CCR7, without terminally differentiated effector memory CD45RA+ cells. This CDR3 is 13 amino acids long. V lost 10 bases to trimming and J lost 5 bases, with 17 bases between them. Germline V gene sequence: CDR1 ENHRY, CDR2 SYGVKD. The data originate from a study of shared clonotypes between healthy human individuals. Study-wide background: CD8 memory received one plate per donor, CD8 naive two, CD4 memory three and CD4 naive three. Study results and limitations: Researchers found naive subsets generally carried larger estimated richness than memory subsets. Genetic and exposure-history diversity was limited by the few donors.

Measured with immunoSEQ multiplex PCR; TCRdb has only the in-frame clones, and not every one. The table records a few million clones, about 93% of them present only once. Sequencing was done on a sample of naive CD8+ T cells from PBMCs. The TCR was taken from a man between 18 and 35 years old in good health. Some clones in this sample may be carry-over from other donors' samples. V is TRBV10-3 and J is TRBJ2-5; D is unclear. CDR3 sequence: CATRRVLGETQYF. CDR3 coding DNA: TGTGCCACCAGACGTGTCCTGGGTGAGACCCAGTACTTC.